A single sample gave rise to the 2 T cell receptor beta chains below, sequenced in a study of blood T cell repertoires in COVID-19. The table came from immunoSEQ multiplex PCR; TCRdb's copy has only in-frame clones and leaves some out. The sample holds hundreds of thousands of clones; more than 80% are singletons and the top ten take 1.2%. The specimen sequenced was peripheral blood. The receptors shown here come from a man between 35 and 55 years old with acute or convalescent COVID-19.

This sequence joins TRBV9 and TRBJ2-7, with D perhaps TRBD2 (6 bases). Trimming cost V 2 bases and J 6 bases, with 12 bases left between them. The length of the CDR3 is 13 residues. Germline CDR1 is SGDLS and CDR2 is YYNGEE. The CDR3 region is CASSVLGGREQYF. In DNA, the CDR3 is TGTGCCAGCAGCGTCCTGGGAGGACGCGAGCAGTACTTC.

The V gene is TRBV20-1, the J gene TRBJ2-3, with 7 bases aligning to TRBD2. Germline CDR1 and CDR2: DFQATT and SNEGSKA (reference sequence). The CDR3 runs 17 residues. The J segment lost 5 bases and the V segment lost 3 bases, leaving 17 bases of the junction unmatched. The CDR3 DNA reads TGCAGTGCTAGTCCACGTGGGTTTGGGAGGGCCTTAGATACGCAGTATTTT. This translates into CSASPRGFGRALDTQYF.